Listed below are T cell receptor beta chains from one sample, sequenced in a study of patients and donors after allogeneic stem cell transplantation. TCRdb reanalysed the RT-PCR reads using MiXCR and keeps one entry per CDR3 protein. The table has about 400,000 distinct CDR3 sequences, roughly 17% seen once. The sample taken for sequencing was blood, either unsorted or a sorted T cell fraction (not recorded which). Receptors originate from a human donor who was either an allogeneic HSCT recipient or a stem cell or donor lymphocyte infusion donor (not recorded which). It is not recorded whose cells these are; they may come from a transplant donor. The CDR3 runs from the conserved cysteine through the conserved F or W. The D gene is left open where the match is weak. Expanded clones are given a class, and other clones once, few, many or no size at all.

d_call	v_call	j_call	clone_size	cdr3_aa	cdr3_nt
.	TRBV19	TRBJ2-2	.	CASGWGTNTGELFF	TGTGCCAGTGGGTGGGGAACGAACACCGGGGAGCTGTTTTTT
.	TRBV3-1	TRBJ2-3	.	CASSQDFTDTQYF	TGTGCCAGCAGCCAAGACTTCACAGATACGCAGTATTTT
.	TRBV24-1	TRBJ1-2	few	CATSDLLGLQGYTF	TGTGCCACCAGTGATTTGCTGGGCCTCCAGGGCTACACCTTC
.	TRBV20-1	TRBJ1-1	.	CSALRRGMAEAFF	TGCAGTGCCCTTCGCAGGGGCATGGCTGAAGCTTTCTTT
.	TRBV4-2	TRBJ1-1	.	CASSQGRGLPYGEAFF	TGTGCCAGCAGCCAGGGTCGGGGCCTTCCTTATGGTGAAGCTTTCTTT
.	TRBV7-6	TRBJ1-4	few	CASSLGGGGAEEKLFF	TGTGCCAGCAGCTTAGGAGGGGGGGGGGCTGAGGAAAAACTGTTTTTT
.	TRBV7-8	TRBJ1-4	few	CASSLLSLRQAANEKLFF	TGTGCCAGCAGCTTACTGAGCTTGAGACAGGCAGCTAATGAAAAACTGTTTTTT
.	TRBV12-3/TRBV12-4	TRBJ2-5	many	CASRLTVTETQYF	TGTGCCAGCAGGTTAACAGTTACGGAGACCCAGTACTTC
TRBD1	TRBV4-3	TRBJ1-2	few	CASSPKTGGSYTF	TGCGCCAGCAGCCCAAAGACAGGGGGGAGCTACACCTTC
.	TRBV24-1	TRBJ2-1	many	CATSDLGARSYNEQFF	TGTGCCACCAGTGATTTGGGCGCCCGCTCCTACAATGAGCAGTTCTTC
TRBD1	TRBV20-1	TRBJ1-5	few	CSASHQGDQPQHF	TGCAGTGCTAGCCACCAGGGGGATCAGCCCCAGCATTTT
.	TRBV15	TRBJ1-3	.	CATSSWTDGNTIYF	TGTGCCACCAGCAGCTGGACAGATGGAAACACCATATATTTT
TRBD1	TRBV3-1	TRBJ2-1	few	CASSQRQGMGDEQFF	TGTGCCAGCAGCCAGCGACAGGGGATGGGGGATGAGCAGTTCTTC
.	TRBV2	TRBJ1-3	few	CASTPGPGGNTIYF	TGTGCCAGCACCCCGGGACCGGGGGGAAACACCATATATTTT
TRBD2	TRBV5-1	TRBJ2-5	few	CASSFSSGQETQYF	TGCGCCAGCAGCTTCTCTAGCGGCCAAGAGACCCAGTACTTC
TRBD1	TRBV4-1	TRBJ1-4	few	CASRGLTGGRREKLFF	TGCGCCAGCAGGGGTTTGACAGGGGGCAGGAGGGAAAAACTGTTTTTT
TRBD1	TRBV2	TRBJ2-7	.	CASRREGWRQGAYEQYF	TGTGCCAGCAGGCGAGAGGGGTGGAGACAGGGGGCGTACGAGCAGTACTTC
.	TRBV20-1	TRBJ1-5	.	CSARESNQPQHF	TGCAGTGCGCGGGAGAGCAATCAGCCCCAGCATTTT
.	TRBV6-5	TRBJ2-7	.	CASSYSGRSYGQYF	TGTGCCAGCAGTTACTCCGGCAGATCCTACGGGCAGTACTTC
TRBD2	TRBV3-1	TRBJ2-5	.	CASSQRSAGREETQYF	TGTGCCAGCAGCCAAAGGTCGGCGGGGAGGGAAGAGACCCAGTACTTC
TRBD2	TRBV7-6	TRBJ2-4	few	CASSLGTSGGVNIQYF	TGTGCCAGCAGCTTAGGGACTAGCGGGGGAGTAAACATTCAGTACTTC
.	TRBV4-3	TRBJ1-6	.	CASSRGGDSPLHF	TGCGCCAGCAGCCGGGGGGGAGATTCACCCCTCCACTTT
.	TRBV28	TRBJ1-2	few	CASSSGPLNYGYTF	TGTGCCAGCAGTTCTGGCCCCTTGAACTATGGCTACACCTTC
.	TRBV3-1	TRBJ1-5	.	CASSKNTGTGNQPQHF	TGTGCCAGCAGCAAGAATACCGGGACCGGGAATCAGCCCCAGCATTTT
.	TRBV6-2/TRBV6-3	TRBJ2-5	many	CASGQDRETQYF	TGTGCCAGCGGGCAAGATCGGGAGACCCAGTACTTC
.	TRBV27	TRBJ2-3	.	CATRTASTDTQYF	TGTGCCACCAGGACAGCTAGCACAGATACGCAGTATTTT
.	TRBV2	TRBJ2-3	.	CASNEGVTDTQYF	TGTGCCAGCAATGAAGGGGTCACAGATACGCAGTATTTT
.	TRBV25-1	TRBJ2-2	few	CASSEPSRSGSGELFF	TGTGCCAGCAGTGAACCCTCTAGGAGTGGTTCCGGGGAGCTGTTTTTT
.	TRBV24-1	TRBJ2-2	.	CATSDLRHPGELFF	TGTGCCACCAGTGATTTGCGGCACCCCGGGGAGCTGTTTTTT
TRBD1	TRBV7-6	TRBJ2-2	few	CASSQSTGGRGTGELFF	TGTGCCAGCAGCCAGTCCACAGGGGGCCGGGGCACCGGGGAGCTGTTTTTT
TRBD1	TRBV25-1	TRBJ2-5	few	CASEDRRHQETQYF	TGTGCCAGCGAGGACAGGCGACACCAAGAGACCCAGTACTTC
.	TRBV30	TRBJ1-2	.	CAWSEGIGYTF	TGTGCCTGGAGTGAGGGAATAGGCTACACCTTC